This T cell receptor (beta chain) appears in the sequencing data of a study of T cells and Merkel cell carcinoma outcomes. Study findings and constraints: Reportedly, T-cell repertoire with density predicts Merkel cell carcinoma outcomes.

The germline gives CDR1 ENHRY, CDR2 SYGVKD. The CDR3 has 15 residues. Trimming removed 0 bases from V and 6 bases from J, with 11 bases in between. The protocol was immunoSEQ multiplex PCR, while the TCRdb copy is restricted to in-frame clones and leaves out a portion. The sample lists roughly 13,000 clones, roughly 92% occurring once. As for this clone: Its antigen is undetermined.

The origin of this receptor is a human donor with Merkel cell carcinoma. Sample: tumor tissue from Merkel cell carcinoma. V usage is TRBV10-3 and J usage is TRBJ2-2; D gene unclear. CDR3 region: CAISESSMDPGELFF. CDR3 bases: TGTGCCATCAGTGAGTCTTCGATGGATCCCGGGGAGCTGTTTTTT.